This T cell receptor (beta chain) was retrieved from a study of molecular identifiers for immune sequencing clone quantification. Study at large: Replicate RNA from roughly 20,000 or 100,000 naive CD8 T cells formed five aliquots; four were sequenced. Notes on the study in general: Over 99% of effector molecules, yet under 1% of naive-cell molecules, were held by clones above 20 RNA copies.

TCR libraries were built in bulk with a published protocol and specific TCR primers. Each CDR3 protein is one row after TCRdb ran MiXCR on the PCR reads. The table has 490,000 or so distinct CDR3 sequences, about a fifth seen once. There are a few counts of this clonotype. Its matching antigen is unknown. A much larger clone lies a single base off, so this may be a read error. Germline V CDR1 and CDR2: SGHVS, FQNEAQ. V lost 3 bases and J 0 bases, leaving 3 bases between the germline ends. This CDR3 spans 13 amino acids. In the sort, naive CD8 T cells were defined as CD8+CD4-CCR7+CD45RA+. The sequenced sample consisted of naive CD8+ T cells from blood, with Jurkat cell RNA spiked in. Stated subset: FACS-sorted CD8+CD4-CCR7+CD45RA+ naive T cells. The rearrangement joins TRBV7-8 to TRBJ1-5; D uncertain. This clonotype was obtained from a human donor in good health. Some libraries in this study had Jurkat cell RNA spiked in. CDR3: CASSFVSNQPQHF. CDR3 DNA: TGTGCCAGCAGCTTCGTTAGCAATCAGCCCCAGCATTTT.